This T cell receptor (beta chain) is from a study of shared clonotypes between healthy human individuals. The protocol was immunoSEQ multiplex PCR, while the TCRdb copy is restricted to in-frame clones and leaves out a portion. The sample yields some 1 million clones, about three quarters seen once. This CDR3 contains 13 residues. Per the germline V gene, CDR1 is PRHDT and CDR2 is FYEKMQ (reference sequence). The J segment lost 5 bases and the V segment lost 5 bases, leaving 5 bases of the junction unmatched. The gene calls are TRBV13 and TRBJ2-5; 7 bases map to TRBD1. Material: memory CD4+ T cells sorted from blood. The subset was: CD45RA-negative fraction. The TCR originated in a man younger than 35 in good health. The CDR3: CASSRGGGETQYF. The CDR3 bases are TGTGCCAGCAGCAGAGGGGGCGGGGAGACCCAGTACTTC.